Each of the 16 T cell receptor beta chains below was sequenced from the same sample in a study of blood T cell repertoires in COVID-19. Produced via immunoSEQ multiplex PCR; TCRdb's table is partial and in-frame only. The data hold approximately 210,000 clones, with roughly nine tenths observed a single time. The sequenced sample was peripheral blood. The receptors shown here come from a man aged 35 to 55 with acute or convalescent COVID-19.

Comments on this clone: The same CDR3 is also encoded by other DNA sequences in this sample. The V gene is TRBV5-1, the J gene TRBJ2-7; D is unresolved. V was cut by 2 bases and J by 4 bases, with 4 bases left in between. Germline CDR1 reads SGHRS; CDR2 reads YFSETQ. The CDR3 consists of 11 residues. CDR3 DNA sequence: TGCGCCAGCAGCTTTCTGTACGAGCAGTACTTC. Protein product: CASSFLYEQYF.

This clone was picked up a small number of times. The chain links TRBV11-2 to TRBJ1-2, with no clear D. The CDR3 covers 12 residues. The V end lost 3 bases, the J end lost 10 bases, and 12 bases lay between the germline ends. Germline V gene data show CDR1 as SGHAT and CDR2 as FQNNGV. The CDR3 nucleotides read TGTGCCAGCAGCTTGCTCCAGGCCCCCTACACCTTC. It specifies CASSLLQAPYTF.

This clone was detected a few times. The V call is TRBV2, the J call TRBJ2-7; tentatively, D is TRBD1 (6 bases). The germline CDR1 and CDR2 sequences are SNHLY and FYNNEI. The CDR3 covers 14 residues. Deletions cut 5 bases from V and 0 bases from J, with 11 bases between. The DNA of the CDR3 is TGTGCCAGCAGTCCAGGACAGCACTCCTACGAGCAGTACTTC. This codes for CASSPGQHSYEQYF.

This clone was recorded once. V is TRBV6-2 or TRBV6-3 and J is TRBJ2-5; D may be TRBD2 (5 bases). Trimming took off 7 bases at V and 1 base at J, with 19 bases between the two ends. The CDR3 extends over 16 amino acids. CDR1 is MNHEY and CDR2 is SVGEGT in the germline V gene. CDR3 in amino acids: CASTPGSNTPQETQYF. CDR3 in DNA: TGTGCCAGCACCCCGGGGAGCAATACACCCCAAGAGACCCAGTACTTC.

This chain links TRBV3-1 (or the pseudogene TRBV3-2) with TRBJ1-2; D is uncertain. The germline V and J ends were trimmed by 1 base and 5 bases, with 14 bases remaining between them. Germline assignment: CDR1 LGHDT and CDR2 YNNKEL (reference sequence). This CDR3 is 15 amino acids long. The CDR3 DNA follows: TGTGCCAGCAGCCAAGCCTACGCGGGTTCTTATGGCTACACCTTC. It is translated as CASSQAYAGSYGYTF.

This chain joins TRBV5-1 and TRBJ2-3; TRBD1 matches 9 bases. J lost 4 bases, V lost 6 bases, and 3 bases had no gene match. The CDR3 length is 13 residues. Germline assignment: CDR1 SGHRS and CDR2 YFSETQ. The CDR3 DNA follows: TGCGCCAGCACGACAGGGGGGTCAGATACGCAGTATTTT. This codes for CASTTGGSDTQYF.

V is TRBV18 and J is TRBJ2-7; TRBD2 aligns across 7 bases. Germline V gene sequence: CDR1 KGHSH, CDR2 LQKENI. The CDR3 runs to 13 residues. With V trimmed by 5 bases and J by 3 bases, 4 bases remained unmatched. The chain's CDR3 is CASSSASGYEQYF. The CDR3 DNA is TGTGCCAGCTCAAGCGCTAGCGGCTACGAGCAGTACTTC.

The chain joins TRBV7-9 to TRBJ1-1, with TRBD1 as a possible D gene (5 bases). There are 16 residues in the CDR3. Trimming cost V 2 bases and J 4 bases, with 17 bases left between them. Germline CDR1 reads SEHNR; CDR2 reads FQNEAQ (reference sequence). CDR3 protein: CASSLRSWGTGTEAFF. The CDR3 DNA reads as TGTGCCAGCAGCTTAAGGAGTTGGGGAACAGGCACTGAAGCTTTCTTT.

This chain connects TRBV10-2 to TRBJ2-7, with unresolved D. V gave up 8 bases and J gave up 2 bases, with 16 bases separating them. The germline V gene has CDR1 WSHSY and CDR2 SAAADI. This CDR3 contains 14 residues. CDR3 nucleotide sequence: TGCGCCAGCCTTTTCTCCAGAAATCCCTACGAGCAGTACTTC. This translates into CASLFSRNPYEQYF.

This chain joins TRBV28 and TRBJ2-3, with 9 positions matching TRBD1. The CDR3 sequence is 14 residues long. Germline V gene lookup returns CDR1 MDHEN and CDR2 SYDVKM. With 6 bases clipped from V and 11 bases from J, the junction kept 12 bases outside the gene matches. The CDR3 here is CASRPGTGSFRQYF. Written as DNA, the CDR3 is TGTGCCAGCAGACCCGGGACAGGGTCCTTTAGGCAGTATTTT.

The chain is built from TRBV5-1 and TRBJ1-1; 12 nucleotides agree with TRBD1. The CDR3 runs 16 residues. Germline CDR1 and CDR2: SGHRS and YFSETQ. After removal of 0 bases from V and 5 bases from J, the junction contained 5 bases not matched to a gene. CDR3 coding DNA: TGCGCCAGCAGCTTGGGCGGGACAGGGGGCAATACTGAAGCTTTCTTT. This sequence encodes CASSLGGTGGNTEAFF.

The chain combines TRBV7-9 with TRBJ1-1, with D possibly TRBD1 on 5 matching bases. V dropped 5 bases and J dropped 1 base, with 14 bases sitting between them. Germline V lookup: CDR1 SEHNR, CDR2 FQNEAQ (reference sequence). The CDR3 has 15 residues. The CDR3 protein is CASSRPGARNTEAFF. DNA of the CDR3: TGTGCCAGCAGCCGACCTGGGGCCCGGAACACTGAAGCTTTCTTT.

The CDR3 spells CASSSGQGIPYEQYF. As DNA, the CDR3 is TGTGCCAGCAGTTCGGGACAGGGTATCCCCTACGAGCAGTACTTC. The chain links TRBV6-5 to TRBJ2-7; 9 bases match TRBD1. Germline CDR1 and CDR2: MNHEY and SVGAGI. This CDR3 is built from 15 residues. V trimming: 4 bases; J trimming: 2 bases; junction bases outside the gene matches: 6.

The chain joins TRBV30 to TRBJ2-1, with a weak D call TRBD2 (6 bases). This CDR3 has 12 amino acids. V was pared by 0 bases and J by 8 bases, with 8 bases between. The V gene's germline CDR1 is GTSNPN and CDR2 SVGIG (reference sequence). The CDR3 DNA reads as TGTGCCTGGAGTGTGCCTAGCGATGAGCAGTTCTTC. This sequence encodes CAWSVPSDEQFF.

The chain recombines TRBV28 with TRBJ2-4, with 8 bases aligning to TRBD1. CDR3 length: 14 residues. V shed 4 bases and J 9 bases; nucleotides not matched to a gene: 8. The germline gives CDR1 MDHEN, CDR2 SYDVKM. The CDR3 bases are TGTGCCAGCAGTTGGGGGACAGGCTCCGGCATTCAGTACTTC. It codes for CASSWGTGSGIQYF.

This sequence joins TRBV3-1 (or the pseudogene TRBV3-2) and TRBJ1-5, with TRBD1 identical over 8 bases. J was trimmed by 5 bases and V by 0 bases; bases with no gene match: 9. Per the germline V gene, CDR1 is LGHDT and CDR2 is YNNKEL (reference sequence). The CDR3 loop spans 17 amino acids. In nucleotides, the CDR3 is TGTGCCAGCAGCCAAGATTTTCCGGGACAGGCCTATCAGCCCCAGCATTTT. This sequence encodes CASSQDFPGQAYQPQHF.